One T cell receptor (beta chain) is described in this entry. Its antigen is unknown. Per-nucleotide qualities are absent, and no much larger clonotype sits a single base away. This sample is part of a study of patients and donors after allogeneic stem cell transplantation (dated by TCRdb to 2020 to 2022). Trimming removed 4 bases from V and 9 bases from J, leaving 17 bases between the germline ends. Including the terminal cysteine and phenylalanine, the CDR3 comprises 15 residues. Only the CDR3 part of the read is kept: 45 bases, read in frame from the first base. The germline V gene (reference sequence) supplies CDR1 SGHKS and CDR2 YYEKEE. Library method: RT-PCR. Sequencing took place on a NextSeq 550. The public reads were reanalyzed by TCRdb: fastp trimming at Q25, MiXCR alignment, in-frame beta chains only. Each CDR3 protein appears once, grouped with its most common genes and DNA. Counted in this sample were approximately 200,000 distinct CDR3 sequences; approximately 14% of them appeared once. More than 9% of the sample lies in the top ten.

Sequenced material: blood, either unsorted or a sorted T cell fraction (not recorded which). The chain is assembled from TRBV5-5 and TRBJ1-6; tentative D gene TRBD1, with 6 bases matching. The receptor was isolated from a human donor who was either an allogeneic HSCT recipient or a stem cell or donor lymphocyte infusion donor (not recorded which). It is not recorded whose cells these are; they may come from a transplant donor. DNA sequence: TGTGCCAGCAGCGGGAGGGTAGGGGGTGCTTCACCCCTCCACTTT. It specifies CASSGRVGGASPLHF.